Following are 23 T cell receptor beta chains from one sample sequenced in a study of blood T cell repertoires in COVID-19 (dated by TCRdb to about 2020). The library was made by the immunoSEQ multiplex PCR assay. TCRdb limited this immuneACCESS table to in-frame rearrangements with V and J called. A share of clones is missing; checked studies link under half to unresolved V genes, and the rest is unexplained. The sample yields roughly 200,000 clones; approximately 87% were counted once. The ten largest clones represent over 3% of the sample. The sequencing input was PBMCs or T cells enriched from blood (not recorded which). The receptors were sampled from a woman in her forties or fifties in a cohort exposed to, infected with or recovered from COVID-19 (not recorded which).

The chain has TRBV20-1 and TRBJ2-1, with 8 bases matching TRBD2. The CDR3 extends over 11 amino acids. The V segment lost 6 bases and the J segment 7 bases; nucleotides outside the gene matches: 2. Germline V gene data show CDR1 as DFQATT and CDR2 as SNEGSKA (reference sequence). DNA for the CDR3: TGCAGTGCCGGGAGGGTAAATGAGCAGTTCTTC. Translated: CSAGRVNEQFF.

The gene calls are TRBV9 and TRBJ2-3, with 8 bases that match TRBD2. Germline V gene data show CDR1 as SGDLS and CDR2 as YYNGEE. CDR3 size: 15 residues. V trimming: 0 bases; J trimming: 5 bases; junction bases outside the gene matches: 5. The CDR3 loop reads CASSVAGGPIDTQYF. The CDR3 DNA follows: TGTGCCAGCAGCGTAGCGGGGGGGCCTATAGATACGCAGTATTTT.

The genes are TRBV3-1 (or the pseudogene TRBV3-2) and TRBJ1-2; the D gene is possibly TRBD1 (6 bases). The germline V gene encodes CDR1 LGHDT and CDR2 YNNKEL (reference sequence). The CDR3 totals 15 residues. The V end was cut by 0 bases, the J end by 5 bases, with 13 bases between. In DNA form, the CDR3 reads TGTGCCAGCAGCCAAGATGGGTACCAGGGGTATGGCTACACCTTC. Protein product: CASSQDGYQGYGYTF.

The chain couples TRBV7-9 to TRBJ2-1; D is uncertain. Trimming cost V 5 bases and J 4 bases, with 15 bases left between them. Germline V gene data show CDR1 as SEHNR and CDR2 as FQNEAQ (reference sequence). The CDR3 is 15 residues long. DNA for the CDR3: TGTGCCAGCAGCCCAACAACGACAATTTACAATGAGCAGTTCTTC. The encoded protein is CASSPTTTIYNEQFF. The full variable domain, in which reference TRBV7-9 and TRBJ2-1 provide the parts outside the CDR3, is DTGVSQNPRHKITKRGQNVTFRCDPISEHNRLYWYRQTLGQGPEFLTYFQNEAQLEKSRLLSDRFSAERPKGSFSTLEIQRTEQGDSAMYLCASSPTTTIYNEQFFGPGTRLTVL.

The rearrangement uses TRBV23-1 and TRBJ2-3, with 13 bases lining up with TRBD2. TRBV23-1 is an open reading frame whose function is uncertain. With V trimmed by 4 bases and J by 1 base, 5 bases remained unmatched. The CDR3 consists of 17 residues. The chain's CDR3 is CASSPPGLAGCTDTQYF. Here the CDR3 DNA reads TGCGCCAGCAGTCCCCCGGGACTAGCGGGGTGCACAGATACGCAGTATTTT.

The CDR3 here is CASRTGYGYTF. CDR3 DNA sequence: TGTGCCAGCAGAACAGGGTACGGATACACCTTC. The gene calls are TRBV12-3 or TRBV12-4 and TRBJ1-2; weak D call: TRBD1 (6 bases). The ends were cut back, 6 bases at V and 11 bases at J, with 13 bases in the middle. The CDR3 loop spans 11 amino acids.

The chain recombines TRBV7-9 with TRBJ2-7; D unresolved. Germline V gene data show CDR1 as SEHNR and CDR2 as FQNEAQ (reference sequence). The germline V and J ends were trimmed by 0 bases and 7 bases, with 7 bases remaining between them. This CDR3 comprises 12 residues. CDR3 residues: CASSLAYGEQYF. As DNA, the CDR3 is TGTGCCAGCAGCTTAGCCTACGGTGAGCAGTACTTC.

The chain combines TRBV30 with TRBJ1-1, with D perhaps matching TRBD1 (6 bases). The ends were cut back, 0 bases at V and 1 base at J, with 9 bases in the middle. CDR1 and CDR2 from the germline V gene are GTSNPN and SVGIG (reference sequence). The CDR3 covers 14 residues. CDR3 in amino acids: CAWSVGTQNTEAFF. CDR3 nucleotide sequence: TGTGCCTGGAGTGTTGGGACACAGAACACTGAAGCTTTCTTT.

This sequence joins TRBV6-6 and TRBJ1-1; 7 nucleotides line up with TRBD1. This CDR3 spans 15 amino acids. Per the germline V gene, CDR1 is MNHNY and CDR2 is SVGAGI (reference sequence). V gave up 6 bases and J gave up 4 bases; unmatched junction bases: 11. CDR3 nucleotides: TGTGCCAGCAGAAAACCCAGGGGGTCGGGCACTGAAGCTTTCTTT. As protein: CASRKPRGSGTEAFF.

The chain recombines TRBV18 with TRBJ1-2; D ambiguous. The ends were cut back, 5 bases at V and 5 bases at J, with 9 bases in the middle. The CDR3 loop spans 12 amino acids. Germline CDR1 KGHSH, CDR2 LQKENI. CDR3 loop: CASSTSSYGYTF. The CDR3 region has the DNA TGTGCCAGCTCAACGTCCAGTTATGGCTACACCTTC.

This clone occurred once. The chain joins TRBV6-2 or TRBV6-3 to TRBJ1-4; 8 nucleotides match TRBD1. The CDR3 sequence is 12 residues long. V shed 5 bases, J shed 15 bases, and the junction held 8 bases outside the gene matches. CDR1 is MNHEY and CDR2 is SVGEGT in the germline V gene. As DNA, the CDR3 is TGTGCCAGCAGTACTCAGGACAGGGTGATGTTTTTT. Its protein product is CASSTQDRVMFF.

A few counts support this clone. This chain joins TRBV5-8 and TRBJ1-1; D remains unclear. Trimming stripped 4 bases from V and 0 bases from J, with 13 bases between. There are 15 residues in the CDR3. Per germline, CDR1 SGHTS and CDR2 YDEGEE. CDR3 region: CASSKGLSMNTEAFF. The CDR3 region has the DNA TGTGCCAGCAGCAAAGGACTGAGCATGAACACTGAAGCTTTCTTT.

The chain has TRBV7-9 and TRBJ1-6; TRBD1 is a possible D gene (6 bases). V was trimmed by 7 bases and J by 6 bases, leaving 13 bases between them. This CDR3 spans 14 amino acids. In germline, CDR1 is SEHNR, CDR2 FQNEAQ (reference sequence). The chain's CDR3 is CASNPTGINSPLHF. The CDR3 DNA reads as TGTGCCAGCAACCCAACAGGGATTAATTCACCCCTCCACTTT.

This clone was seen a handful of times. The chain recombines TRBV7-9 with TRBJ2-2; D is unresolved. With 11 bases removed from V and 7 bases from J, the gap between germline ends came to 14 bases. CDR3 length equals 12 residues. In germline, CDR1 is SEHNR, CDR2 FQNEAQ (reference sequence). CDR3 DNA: TGTGCCGTCCGTCCCTCGGGCGGGGAGCTGTTTTTT. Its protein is CAVRPSGGELFF.

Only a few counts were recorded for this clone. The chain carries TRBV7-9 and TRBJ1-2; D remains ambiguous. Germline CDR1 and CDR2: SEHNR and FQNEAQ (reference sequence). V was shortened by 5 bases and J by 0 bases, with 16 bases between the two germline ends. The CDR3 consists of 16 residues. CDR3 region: CASSPSTGYANYGYTF. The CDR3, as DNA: TGTGCCAGCAGCCCATCTACCGGTTACGCTAACTATGGCTACACCTTC.

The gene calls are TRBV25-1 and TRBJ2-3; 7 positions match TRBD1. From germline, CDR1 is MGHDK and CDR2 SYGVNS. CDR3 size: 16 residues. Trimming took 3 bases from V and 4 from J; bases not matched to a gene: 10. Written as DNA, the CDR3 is TGTGCCAGCAGTGATGGGGGTACAGGGGTTTCAGATACGCAGTATTTT. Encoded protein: CASSDGGTGVSDTQYF.

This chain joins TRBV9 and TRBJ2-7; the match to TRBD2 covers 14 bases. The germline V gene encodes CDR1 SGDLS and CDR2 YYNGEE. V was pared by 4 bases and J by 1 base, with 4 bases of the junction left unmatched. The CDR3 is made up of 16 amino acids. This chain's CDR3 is CASSPRTSGGSYEQYF. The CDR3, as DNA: TGTGCCAGCAGCCCTAGGACTAGCGGGGGGTCCTACGAGCAGTACTTC.

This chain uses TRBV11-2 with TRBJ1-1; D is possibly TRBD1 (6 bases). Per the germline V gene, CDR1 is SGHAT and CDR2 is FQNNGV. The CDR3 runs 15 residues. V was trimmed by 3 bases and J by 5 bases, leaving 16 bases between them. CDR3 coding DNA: TGTGCCAGCAGCTTCGGCGGGGGCTTAGGGACTGAAGCTTTCTTT. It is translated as CASSFGGGLGTEAFF.

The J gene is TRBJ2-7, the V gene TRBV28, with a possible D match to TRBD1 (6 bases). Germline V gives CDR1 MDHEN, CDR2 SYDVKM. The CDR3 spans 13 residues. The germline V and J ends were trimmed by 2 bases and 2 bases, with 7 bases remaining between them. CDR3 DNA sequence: TGTGCCAGCAGTTTAGGACAGCCCTACGAGCAGTACTTC. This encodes CASSLGQPYEQYF.

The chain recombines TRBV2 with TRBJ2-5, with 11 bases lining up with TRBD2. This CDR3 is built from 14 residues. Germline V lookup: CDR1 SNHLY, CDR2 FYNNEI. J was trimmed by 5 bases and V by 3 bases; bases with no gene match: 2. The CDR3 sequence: CASSDSGGVETQYF. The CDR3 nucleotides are TGTGCCAGCAGTGATAGCGGGGGGGTTGAGACCCAGTACTTC. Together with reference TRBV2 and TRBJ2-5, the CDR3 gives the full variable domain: EPEVTQTPSHQVTQMGQEVILRCVPISNHLYFYWYRQILGQKVEFLVSFYNNEISEKSEIFDDQFSVERPDGSNFTLKIRSTKLEDSAMYFCASSDSGGVETQYFGPGTRLLVL.

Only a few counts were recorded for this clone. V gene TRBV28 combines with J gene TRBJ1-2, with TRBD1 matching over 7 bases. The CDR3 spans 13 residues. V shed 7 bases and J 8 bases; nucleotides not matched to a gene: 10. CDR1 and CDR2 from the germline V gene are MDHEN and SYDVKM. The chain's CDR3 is CASIGQAKWGYTF. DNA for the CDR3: TGTGCCAGCATCGGACAGGCAAAATGGGGCTACACCTTC.

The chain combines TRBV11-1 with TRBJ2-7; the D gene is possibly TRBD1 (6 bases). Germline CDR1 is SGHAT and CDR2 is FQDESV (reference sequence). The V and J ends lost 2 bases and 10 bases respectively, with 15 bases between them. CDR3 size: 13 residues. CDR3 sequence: CASSLPGLGGQYF. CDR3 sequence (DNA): TGTGCCAGCAGCTTACCAGGGCTAGGGGGACAGTACTTC.

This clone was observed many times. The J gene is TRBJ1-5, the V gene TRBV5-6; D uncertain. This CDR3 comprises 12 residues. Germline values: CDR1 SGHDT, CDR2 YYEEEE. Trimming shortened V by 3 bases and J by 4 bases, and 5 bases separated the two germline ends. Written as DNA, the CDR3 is TGTGCCAGCAGCTCCACTAATCAGCCCCAGCATTTT. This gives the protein CASSSTNQPQHF.